Below, 11 T cell receptor beta chains from the same sample are listed, as sequenced in a study of cytomegalovirus exposure and HLA in healthy donors. TCRdb's copy holds only in-frame clones and misses some; the assay was immunoSEQ multiplex PCR. There are about 100,000 clones in the sample; about 94% occur only once, and around 0.65% lies in the top ten. Sequenced sample: PBMCs. The receptors were gathered from a woman younger than 35 in good health and CMV-seronegative.

The chain carries TRBV7-9 and TRBJ1-1, with D possibly TRBD1 on 6 matching bases. The germline V and J ends were trimmed by 5 bases and 4 bases, with 20 bases remaining between them. Germline lookup yields CDR1 SEHNR and CDR2 FQNEAQ (reference sequence). The CDR3 totals 16 residues. CDR3 bases: TGTGCCAGCAGCGACACGAGGGGGACAACCACCACTGAAGCTTTCTTT. It translates to CASSDTRGTTTTEAFF.

J is TRBJ2-7 and V is TRBV11-3; the match to TRBD1 covers 9 bases. The CDR3 runs 14 residues. Germline CDR1 and CDR2: SGHNT and YENEEA. Trimming took 5 bases from V and 0 from J; bases not matched to a gene: 2. The DNA for the CDR3 is TGTGCCAGCAGCCCGACAGGGGGCTCCTACGAGCAGTACTTC. Translated, it gives CASSPTGGSYEQYF.

V usage is TRBV6-1 and J usage is TRBJ1-5; D not certain. Germline V gives CDR1 MNHNS, CDR2 SASEGT. The CDR3 is 15 amino acids. Trimming pared 4 bases from V and 0 bases from J, leaving 10 bases between. The CDR3, as DNA: TGTGCCAGCAGTGCACAGCCTAATAGCAATCAGCCCCAGCATTTT. Protein: CASSAQPNSNQPQHF.

The chain combines TRBV6-4 with TRBJ2-1; D might be TRBD2 (5 bases). Germline V gives CDR1 MRHNA, CDR2 SNTAGT. V was pared by 0 bases and J by 7 bases, with 13 bases between. The CDR3 extends over 15 amino acids. CDR3 amino acids: CASSDSWGTGNEQFF. As DNA, the CDR3 is TGTGCCAGCAGTGACTCGTGGGGAACGGGGAATGAGCAGTTCTTC.

This clone was counted a single time. V is TRBV7-8 and J is TRBJ1-4, with D hard to call. Germline V gene sequence: CDR1 SGHVS, CDR2 FQNEAQ. There are 16 residues in the CDR3. V was shortened by 0 bases and J by 4 bases, with 12 bases between the two germline ends. The CDR3: CASSLATVEGNEKLFF. In DNA form, the CDR3 reads TGTGCCAGCAGCTTAGCTACCGTGGAGGGTAATGAAAAACTGTTTTTT.

The genes are TRBV2 and TRBJ1-2; D not certain. The CDR3 totals 13 residues. V lost 3 bases, J lost 3 bases, and 8 bases lay in between. Germline V lookup: CDR1 SNHLY, CDR2 FYNNEI. The CDR3 here is CASSDTGDYGYTF. The CDR3 region has the DNA TGTGCCAGCAGTGATACCGGGGACTATGGCTACACCTTC.

The rearrangement joins TRBV6-5 to TRBJ2-5; 11 nucleotides match TRBD1. CDR3 length equals 16 residues. The V and J ends lost 2 bases and 6 bases, in that order; junction bases with no gene match: 8. The germline gives CDR1 MNHEY, CDR2 SVGAGI. As DNA, the CDR3 is TGTGCCAGCAGTTACCGCCGGACAGGGGGCGGGAAGACCCAGTACTTC. Its translation: CASSYRRTGGGKTQYF.

The V gene is TRBV13, the J gene TRBJ2-5, with 9 bases that match TRBD1. Germline trimming cut 2 bases from V and 5 bases from J; bases unmatched to any gene: 12. CDR1 is PRHDT, CDR2 FYEKMQ, per germline (reference sequence). The CDR3 extends over 17 amino acids. CDR3 loop: CASSLWLGQGFDETQYF. CDR3 DNA: TGTGCCAGCAGCTTATGGTTGGGACAGGGTTTTGACGAGACCCAGTACTTC.

The J gene is TRBJ2-1, the V gene TRBV4-1; the D gene is possibly TRBD1 (6 bases). V lost 0 bases to trimming and J lost 5 bases, with 14 bases between them. This CDR3 contains 16 residues. Germline CDR1 is MGHRA and CDR2 is YSYEKL. DNA of the CDR3: TGCGCCAGCAGCCAAGAGGGGGCAGGGAGTGACAATGAGCAGTTCTTC. It specifies CASSQEGAGSDNEQFF.

V usage is TRBV7-6 and J usage is TRBJ1-6; 7 bases fit TRBD1. This CDR3 is built from 16 residues. The V gene's germline CDR1 is SGHVS and CDR2 FNYEAQ. The trim removed 5 bases at V and 8 bases at J, leaving 12 bases unmatched. This CDR3 is CASSPGTVSGDSPLHF. The CDR3 coding sequence is TGTGCCAGCAGCCCAGGGACAGTATCAGGGGATTCACCCCTCCACTTT. Looking up the rest from reference TRBV7-6 and TRBJ1-6 gives the full variable domain: GAGVSQSPRYKVTKRGQDVALRCDPISGHVSLYWYRQALGQGPEFLTYFNYEAQQDKSGLPNDRFSAERPEGSISTLTIQRTEQRDSAMYRCASSPGTVSGDSPLHFGNGTRLTVT.

The chain is built from TRBV5-4 and TRBJ1-6; D is unresolved. V was cut by 4 bases and J by 7 bases, with 12 bases left in between. The CDR3 is 14 amino acids. The germline V gene has CDR1 SGHNT and CDR2 YYREEE (reference sequence). CDR3 residues: CASSLERSNSPLHF. CDR3 DNA: TGTGCCAGCAGCCTCGAGCGGAGCAATTCACCCCTCCACTTT.